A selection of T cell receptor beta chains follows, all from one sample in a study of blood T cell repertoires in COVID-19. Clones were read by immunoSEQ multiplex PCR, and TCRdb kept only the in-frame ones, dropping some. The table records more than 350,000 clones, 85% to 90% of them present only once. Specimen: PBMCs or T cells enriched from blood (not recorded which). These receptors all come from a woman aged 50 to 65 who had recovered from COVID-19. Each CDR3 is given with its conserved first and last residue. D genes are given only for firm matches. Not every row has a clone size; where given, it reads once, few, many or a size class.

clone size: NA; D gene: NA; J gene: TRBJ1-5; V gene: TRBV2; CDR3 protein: CASRKENFSNQPQHF; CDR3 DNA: TGTGCCAGCCGCAAAGAGAATTTTAGCAATCAGCCCCAGCATTTT
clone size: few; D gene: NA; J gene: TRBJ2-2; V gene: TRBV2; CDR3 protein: CASSVDSNTGELFF; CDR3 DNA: TGTGCCAGCAGTGTGGACTCGAACACCGGGGAGCTGTTTTTT
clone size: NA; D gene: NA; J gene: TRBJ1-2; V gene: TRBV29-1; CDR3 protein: CSVGPRQTYGYTF; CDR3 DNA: TGCAGCGTTGGCCCCAGACAGACCTATGGCTACACCTTC
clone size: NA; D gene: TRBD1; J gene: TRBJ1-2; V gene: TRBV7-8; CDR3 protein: CASSHRRDSYGYTF; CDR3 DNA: TGTGCCAGCAGCCACCGCCGGGACAGTTATGGCTACACCTTC
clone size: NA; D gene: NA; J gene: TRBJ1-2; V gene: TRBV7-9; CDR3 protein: CASSFSPGEGYGYTF; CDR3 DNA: TGTGCCAGCAGCTTCAGTCCGGGAGAGGGCTATGGCTACACCTTC
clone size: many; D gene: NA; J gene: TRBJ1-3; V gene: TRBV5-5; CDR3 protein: CASSLSPRGDSGNTIYF; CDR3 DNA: TGTGCCAGCAGCTTGTCCCCTCGGGGAGACTCTGGAAACACCATATATTTT
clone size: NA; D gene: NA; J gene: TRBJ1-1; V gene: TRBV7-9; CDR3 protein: CASSLALMEGTEAFF; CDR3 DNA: TGTGCCAGCAGCTTAGCGCTAATGGAGGGGACTGAAGCTTTCTTT
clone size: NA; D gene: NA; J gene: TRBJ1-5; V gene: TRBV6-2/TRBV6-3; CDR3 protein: CASSYGGRGDNQPQHF; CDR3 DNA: TGTGCCAGCAGTTATGGCGGCAGGGGAGACAATCAGCCCCAGCATTTT
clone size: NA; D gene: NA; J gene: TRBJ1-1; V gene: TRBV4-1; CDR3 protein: CASSQVGRGAMNTEAFF; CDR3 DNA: TGCGCCAGCAGCCAAGTTGGTCGGGGGGCAATGAACACTGAAGCTTTCTTT
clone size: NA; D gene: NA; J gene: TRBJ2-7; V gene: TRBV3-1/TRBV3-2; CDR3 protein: CASSSRTSGNSYEQYF; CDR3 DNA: TGTGCCAGCAGCTCCCGGACCTCGGGGAACTCCTACGAGCAGTACTTC
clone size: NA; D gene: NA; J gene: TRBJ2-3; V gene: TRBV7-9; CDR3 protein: CASSLDSRTDTQYF; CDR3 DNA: TGTGCCAGCAGCTTAGACTCACGCACAGATACGCAGTATTTT
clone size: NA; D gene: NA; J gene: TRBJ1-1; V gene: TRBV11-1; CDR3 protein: CASSLLGGVLNTEAFF; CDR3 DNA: TGTGCCAGCAGCTTATTGGGAGGTGTCTTGAACACTGAAGCTTTCTTT
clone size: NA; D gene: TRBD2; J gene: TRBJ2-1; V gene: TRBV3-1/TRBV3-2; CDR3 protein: CASSQLAGDLKAYNEQFF; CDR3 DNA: TGTGCCAGCAGCCAACTAGCGGGGGATCTGAAGGCCTACAATGAGCAGTTCTTC
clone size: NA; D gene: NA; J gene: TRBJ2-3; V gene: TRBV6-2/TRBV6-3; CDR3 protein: CASSYSNPPGTDTQYF; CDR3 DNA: TGTGCCAGCAGTTACAGCAACCCCCCCGGCACAGATACGCAGTATTTT
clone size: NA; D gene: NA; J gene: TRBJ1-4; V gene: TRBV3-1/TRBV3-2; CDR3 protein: CASSQEGDWNEKLFF; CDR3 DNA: TGTGCCAGCAGCCAAGAAGGGGACTGGAATGAAAAACTGTTTTTT
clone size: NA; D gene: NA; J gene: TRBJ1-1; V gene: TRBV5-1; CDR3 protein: CASSPGTGSTEAFF; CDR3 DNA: TGCGCCAGCAGTCCCGGTACGGGGTCCACTGAAGCTTTCTTT
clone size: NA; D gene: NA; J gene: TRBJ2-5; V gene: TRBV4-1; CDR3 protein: CASSQDSGVGETQYF; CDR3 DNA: TGCGCCAGCAGCCAAGATTCAGGGGTTGGGGAGACCCAGTACTTC
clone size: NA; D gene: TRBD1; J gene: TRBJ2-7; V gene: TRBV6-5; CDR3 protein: CASKGTGSSYEQYF; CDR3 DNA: TGTGCCAGTAAAGGGACAGGGTCATCCTACGAGCAGTACTTC
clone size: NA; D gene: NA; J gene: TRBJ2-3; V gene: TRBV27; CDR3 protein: CASSLRSSTDTQYF; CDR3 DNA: TGTGCCAGCAGTTTGCGAAGTAGCACAGATACGCAGTATTTT
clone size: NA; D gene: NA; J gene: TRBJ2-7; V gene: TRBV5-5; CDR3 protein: CASSLTDPYEQYF; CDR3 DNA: TGTGCCAGCAGCTTAACAGATCCCTACGAGCAGTACTTC
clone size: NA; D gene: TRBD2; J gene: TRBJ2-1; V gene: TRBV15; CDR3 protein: CATSRESSGSSGGLWEQFF; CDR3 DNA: TGTGCCACCAGCAGAGAGTCATCGGGATCTAGCGGGGGTCTTTGGGAGCAGTTCTTC